This TCR beta chain was recorded in a study of post-analysis software for immune sequencing data. Study as a whole: Secondary progressive, relapsing-remitting and progressive-relapsing multiple sclerosis were among the included disease courses.

About this clonotype itself: Its target is unknown.

Trimming removed 6 bases from V and 4 bases from J; junction bases left unmatched: 15. The germline CDR1 and CDR2 sequences are DFQATT and SNEGSKA (reference sequence). The CDR3 is 16 amino acids. Study-wide results and limits: F measure showed strong co-clustering of same-batch samples. A few TRBV segments occurring more often in patients than controls included TRBV5-6, TRBV5-1 and TRBV20-1. Significantly lower normalized Chao1 diversity was seen in multiple sclerosis patients than in controls.

The authors incorporated unique molecular identifiers into the TCR beta cDNA libraries. It was from about 0.98 to 11 million T cells that about half a million cDNA molecules came. TCRdb redid the calling of the PCR reads with MiXCR, one entry per CDR3 protein. This table holds a few hundred thousand distinct CDR3 sequences, roughly 38% found once. V is TRBV20-1 and J is TRBJ2-3, with 8 bases that match TRBD2. This receptor was obtained from a girl aged 2-10 years with multiple sclerosis. The sample taken for sequencing was blood. The CDR3 is CSAETGRAVGADTQYF. CDR3 DNA sequence: TGCAGTGCGGAAACCGGGAGGGCCGTTGGCGCAGATACGCAGTATTTT.